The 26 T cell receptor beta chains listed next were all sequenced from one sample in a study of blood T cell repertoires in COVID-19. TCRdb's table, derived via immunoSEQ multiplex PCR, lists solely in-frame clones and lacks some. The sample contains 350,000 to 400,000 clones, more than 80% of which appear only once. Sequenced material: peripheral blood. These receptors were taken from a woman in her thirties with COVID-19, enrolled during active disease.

CDR3 DNA: TGTGCCACCCAGACTAGTAACTCCTACAATGAGCAGTTCTTC. Translating gives CATQTSNSYNEQFF. The chain is built from TRBV2 and TRBJ2-1; TRBD2 is a possible D gene (6 bases). V was clipped by 10 bases and J by 0 bases, with 13 bases between them. The CDR3 is 14 amino acids. CDR1 is SNHLY and CDR2 is FYNNEI in the germline V gene.

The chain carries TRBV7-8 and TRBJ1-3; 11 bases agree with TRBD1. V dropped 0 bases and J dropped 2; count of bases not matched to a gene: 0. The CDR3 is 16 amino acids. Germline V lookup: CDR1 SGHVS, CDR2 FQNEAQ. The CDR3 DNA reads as TGTGCCAGCAGCTTAGCGGGACAGGGGGCTGGAAACACCATATATTTT. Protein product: CASSLAGQGAGNTIYF.

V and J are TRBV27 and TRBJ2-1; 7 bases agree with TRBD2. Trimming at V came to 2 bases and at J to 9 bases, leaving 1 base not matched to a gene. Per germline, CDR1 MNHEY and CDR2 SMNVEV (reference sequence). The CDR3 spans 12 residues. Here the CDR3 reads CASSLAGAEQFF. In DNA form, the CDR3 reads TGTGCCAGCAGTTTAGCGGGAGCTGAGCAGTTCTTC.

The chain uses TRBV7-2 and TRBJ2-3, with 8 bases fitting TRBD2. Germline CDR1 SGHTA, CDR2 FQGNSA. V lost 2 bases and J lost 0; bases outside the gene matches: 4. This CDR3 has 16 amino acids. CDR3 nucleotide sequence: TGTGCCAGCAGCTTAATGCAGCGGGGGAGCACAGATACGCAGTATTTT. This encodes CASSLMQRGSTDTQYF.

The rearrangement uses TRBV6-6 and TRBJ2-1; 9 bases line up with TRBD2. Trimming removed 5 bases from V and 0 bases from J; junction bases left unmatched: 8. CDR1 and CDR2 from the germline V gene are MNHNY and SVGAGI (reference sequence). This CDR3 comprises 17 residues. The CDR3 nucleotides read TGTGCCAGCAGTCCGAGCCTAGCGGGATTCTCCTACAATGAGCAGTTCTTC. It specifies CASSPSLAGFSYNEQFF.

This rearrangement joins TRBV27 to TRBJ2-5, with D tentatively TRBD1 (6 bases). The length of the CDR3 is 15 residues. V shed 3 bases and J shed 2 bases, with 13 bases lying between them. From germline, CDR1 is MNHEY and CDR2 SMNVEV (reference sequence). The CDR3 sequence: CASSFRRDKQETQYF. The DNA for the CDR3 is TGTGCCAGCAGTTTCCGCAGGGACAAGCAAGAGACCCAGTACTTC.

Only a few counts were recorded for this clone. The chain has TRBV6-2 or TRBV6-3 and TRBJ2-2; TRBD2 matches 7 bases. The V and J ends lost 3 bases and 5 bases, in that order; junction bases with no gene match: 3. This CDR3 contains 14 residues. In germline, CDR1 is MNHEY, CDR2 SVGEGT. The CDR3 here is CASSYSGRTGELFF. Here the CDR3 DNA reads TGTGCCAGCAGTTATAGCGGGCGGACCGGGGAGCTGTTTTTT.

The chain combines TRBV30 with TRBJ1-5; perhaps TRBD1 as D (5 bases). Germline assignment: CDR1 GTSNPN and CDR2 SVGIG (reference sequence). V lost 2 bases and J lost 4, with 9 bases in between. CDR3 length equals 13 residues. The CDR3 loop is CAWSRGPNQPQHF. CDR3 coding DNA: TGTGCCTGGAGTAGGGGTCCAAATCAGCCCCAGCATTTT.

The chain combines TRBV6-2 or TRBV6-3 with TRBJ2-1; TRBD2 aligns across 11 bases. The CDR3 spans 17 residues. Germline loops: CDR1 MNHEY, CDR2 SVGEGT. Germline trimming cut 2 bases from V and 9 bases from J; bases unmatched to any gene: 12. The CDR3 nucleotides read TGTGCCAGCAGTTACGGAGTAGCGGGAGGGCTGGACGGTGAGCAGTTCTTC. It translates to CASSYGVAGGLDGEQFF.

The CDR3 is CASSKWGCGQECYEQYF. CDR3 nucleotide sequence: TGTGCCAGCAGCAAATGGGGCTGCGGACAGGAGTGCTACGAGCAGTACTTC. The gene calls are TRBV21-1 and TRBJ2-7; the table's D call TRBD1 went unverified against the DNA. TRBV21-1 is assigned pseudogene status. The CDR3 length is 17 residues.

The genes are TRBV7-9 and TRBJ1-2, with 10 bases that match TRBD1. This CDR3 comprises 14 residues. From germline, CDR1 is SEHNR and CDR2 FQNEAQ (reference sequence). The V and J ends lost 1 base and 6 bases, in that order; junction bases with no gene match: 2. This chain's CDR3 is CASSLEGTGDGYTF. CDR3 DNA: TGTGCCAGCAGCTTAGAAGGGACAGGGGATGGCTACACCTTC.

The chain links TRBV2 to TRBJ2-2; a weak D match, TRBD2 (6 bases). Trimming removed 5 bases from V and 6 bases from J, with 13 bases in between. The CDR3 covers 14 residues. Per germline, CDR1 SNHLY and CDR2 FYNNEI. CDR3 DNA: TGTGCCAGCAGTAGATTACTAGCCCCCGGGGAGCTGTTTTTT. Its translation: CASSRLLAPGELFF.

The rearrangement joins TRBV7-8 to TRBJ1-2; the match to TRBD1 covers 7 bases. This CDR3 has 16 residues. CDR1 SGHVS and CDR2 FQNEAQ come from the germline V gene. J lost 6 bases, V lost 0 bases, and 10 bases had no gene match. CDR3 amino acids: CASSLAPRGTVHGYTF. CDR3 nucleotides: TGTGCCAGCAGCTTAGCCCCGAGGGGGACAGTTCATGGCTACACCTTC.

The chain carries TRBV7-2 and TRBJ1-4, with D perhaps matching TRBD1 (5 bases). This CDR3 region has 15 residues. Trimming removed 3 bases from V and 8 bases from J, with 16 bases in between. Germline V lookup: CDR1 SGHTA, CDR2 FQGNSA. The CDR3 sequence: CASSFTWQGGEKLFF. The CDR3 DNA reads TGTGCCAGCAGCTTTACCTGGCAGGGAGGCGAAAAACTGTTTTTT.

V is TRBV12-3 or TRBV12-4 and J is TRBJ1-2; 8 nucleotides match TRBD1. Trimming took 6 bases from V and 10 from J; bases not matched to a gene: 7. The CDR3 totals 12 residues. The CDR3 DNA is TGTGCCAGCAGCGGGACAGGAGCTCTCTACACCTTC. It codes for CASSGTGALYTF.

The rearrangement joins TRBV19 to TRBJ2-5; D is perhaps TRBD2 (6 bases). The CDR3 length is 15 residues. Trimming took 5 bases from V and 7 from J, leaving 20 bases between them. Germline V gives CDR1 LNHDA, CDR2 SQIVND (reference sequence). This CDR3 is CASSASRGTTGTQYF. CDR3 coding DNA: TGTGCCAGTAGTGCCAGCCGGGGGACGACGGGGACCCAGTACTTC.

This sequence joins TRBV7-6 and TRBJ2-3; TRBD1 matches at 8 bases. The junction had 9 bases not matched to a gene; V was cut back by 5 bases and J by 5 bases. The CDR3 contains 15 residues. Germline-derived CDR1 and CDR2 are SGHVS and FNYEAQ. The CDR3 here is CASSPGQGWGDTQYF. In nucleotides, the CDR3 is TGTGCCAGCAGCCCCGGACAGGGTTGGGGAGATACGCAGTATTTT.

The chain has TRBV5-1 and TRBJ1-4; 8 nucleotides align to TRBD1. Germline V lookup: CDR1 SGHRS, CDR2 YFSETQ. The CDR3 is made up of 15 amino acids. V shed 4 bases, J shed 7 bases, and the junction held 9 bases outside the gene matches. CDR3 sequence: CASSLRTGRSEKLFF. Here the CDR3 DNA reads TGCGCCAGCAGCCTGAGGACAGGGCGGAGTGAAAAACTGTTTTTT.

CDR3 residues: CASSQDLANYGYTF. CDR3 in DNA: TGTGCCAGCAGCCAAGACTTAGCTAACTATGGCTACACCTTC. V and J are TRBV14 and TRBJ1-2; the D is unclear. Germline CDR1 and CDR2: SGHDN and FVKESK. This CDR3 has 14 residues. V lost 0 bases and J 0 bases, leaving 5 bases between the germline ends.

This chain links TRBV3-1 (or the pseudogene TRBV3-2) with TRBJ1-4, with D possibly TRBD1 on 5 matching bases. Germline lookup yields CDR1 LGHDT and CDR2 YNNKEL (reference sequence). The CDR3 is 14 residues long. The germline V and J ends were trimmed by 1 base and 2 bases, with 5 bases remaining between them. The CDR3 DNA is TGTGCCAGCAGCCAAGGACAGACTAATGAAAAACTGTTTTTT. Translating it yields CASSQGQTNEKLFF.

CDR3 loop: CASNPPGQGSNTEAFF. The DNA of the CDR3 is TGTGCCAGCAACCCGCCGGGACAGGGATCGAACACTGAAGCTTTCTTT. The genes are TRBV5-4 and TRBJ1-1; 9 nucleotides line up with TRBD1. This CDR3 has 16 amino acids. The J segment lost 1 base and the V segment lost 6 bases, leaving 10 bases of the junction unmatched. Germline CDR1 SGHNT, CDR2 YYREEE (reference sequence).

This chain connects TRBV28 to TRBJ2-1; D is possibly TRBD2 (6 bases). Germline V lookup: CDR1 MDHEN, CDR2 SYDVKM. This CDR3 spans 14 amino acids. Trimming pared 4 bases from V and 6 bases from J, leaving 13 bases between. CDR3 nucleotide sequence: TGTGCCAGCAGTTGGGCGGGGCGGTCCAATGAGCAGTTCTTC. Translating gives CASSWAGRSNEQFF.

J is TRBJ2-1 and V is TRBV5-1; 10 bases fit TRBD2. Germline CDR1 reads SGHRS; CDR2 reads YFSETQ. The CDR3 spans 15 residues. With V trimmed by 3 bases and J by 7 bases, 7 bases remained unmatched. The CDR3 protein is CASSSAGGPWNEQFF. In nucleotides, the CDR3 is TGCGCCAGCAGCTCAGCGGGGGGGCCATGGAATGAGCAGTTCTTC.

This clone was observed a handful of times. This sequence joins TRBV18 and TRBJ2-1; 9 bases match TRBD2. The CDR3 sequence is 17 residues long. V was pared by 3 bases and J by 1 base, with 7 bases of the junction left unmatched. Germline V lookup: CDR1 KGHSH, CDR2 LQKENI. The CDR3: CASSPGLAGISYNEQFF. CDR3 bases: TGTGCCAGCTCACCGGGGCTAGCGGGGATTTCCTACAATGAGCAGTTCTTC.

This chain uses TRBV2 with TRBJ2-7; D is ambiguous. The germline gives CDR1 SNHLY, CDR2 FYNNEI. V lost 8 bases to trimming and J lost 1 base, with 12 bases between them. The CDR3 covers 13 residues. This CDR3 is CASGGSSSYEQYF. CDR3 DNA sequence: TGTGCCAGCGGCGGTAGCTCATCCTACGAGCAGTACTTC. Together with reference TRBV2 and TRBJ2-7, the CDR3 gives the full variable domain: EPEVTQTPSHQVTQMGQEVILRCVPISNHLYFYWYRQILGQKVEFLVSFYNNEISEKSEIFDDQFSVERPDGSNFTLKIRSTKLEDSAMYFCASGGSSSYEQYFGPGTRLTVT.

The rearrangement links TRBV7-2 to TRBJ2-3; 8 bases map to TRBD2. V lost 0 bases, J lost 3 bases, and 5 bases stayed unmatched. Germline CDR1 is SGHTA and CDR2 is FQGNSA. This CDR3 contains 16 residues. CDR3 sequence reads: CASSLAAGDKTDTQYF. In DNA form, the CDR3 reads TGTGCCAGCAGCTTAGCAGCGGGGGATAAAACAGATACGCAGTATTTT.